This TCR beta chain came from a study of blood T cell repertoires in COVID-19. Looking at the study overall: PBMCs, B-cell-depleted T cells, or T cells provided the cDNA or gDNA that made up the material.

In the original analysis: Cell counts per sample came from amplifying reference gene primers. Repertoires were generated with immunoSEQ multiplex PCR, while TCRdb's copy carries only in-frame clones and drops some. V, J and clone size were drawn from that table, and D and trimming were deduced from the DNA. The table has about 22,000 clones, 75% to 85% seen once; the top ten hold around 46%. CDR3 size: 16 residues. Germline CDR1 is KGHSH and CDR2 is LQKENI. Trimming cost V 4 bases and J 5 bases; bases outside gene matches: 3. This TCR came from a man between 65 and 85 years old with acute or convalescent COVID-19. The chain joins TRBV18 to TRBJ2-2; TRBD2 matches at 14 bases. The specimen was peripheral blood. The CDR3 region has the DNA TGTGCCAGCTCACGACGGACTAGCGGGGGGACCGGGGAGCTGTTTTTT. It is translated as CASSRRTSGGTGELFF. Complete variable domain (other parts from reference TRBV18 and TRBJ2-2): NAGVMQNPRHLVRRRGQEARLRCSPMKGHSHVYWYRQLPEEGLKFMVYLQKENIIDESGMPKERFSAEFPKEGPSILRIQQVVRGDSAAYFCASSRRTSGGTGELFFGEGSRLTVL.